Listed here are 26 T cell receptor beta chains from one sample, sequenced in a study of T cell repertoires in cytomegalovirus infection (dated by TCRdb to about 2019). These receptors lack a known antigen. The intended sense of this specimen's treatment or condition label: in vitro stimulation with specific CMV peptide epitopes to enrich CMV-specific T cells. The data were produced on an Illumina HiSeq 1500. Starting from the raw public reads, TCRdb applied fastp trimming at Q25, assembled clones with MiXCR and retained in-frame beta chains. Each record represents a unique CDR3 protein, reported with the most common genes and DNA among its rows. The sample table lists 550,000 to 700,000 distinct CDR3 sequences, approximately 40% of them with a count of one. The ten largest clones add up to 48% of the sample. The material was cultured PBMCs, obtained from culture after CMV antigen stimulation. The receptor source for this set is a human donor in good health (CMV status not recorded). Some clones in this sample may be carry-over from other donors' samples.

The rearrangement joins TRBV12-3 or TRBV12-4 to TRBJ1-2; 10 bases are a match to TRBD1. V lost 7 bases, J lost 8 bases, and 10 bases stayed unmatched. The CDR3 sequence is 14 residues long. The CDR3 reads CASNNGQGEGGYTF. The DNA for the CDR3 is TGTGCCAGCAACAACGGACAGGGGGAAGGCGGCTACACCTTC.

About this clonotype: The junction departs from the called germline gene at one end, perhaps through a read error. The CDR3 nucleotides are TGCAGTGCTGGATCCCGGGACCTCGGGGCCTTC. This translates into CSAGSRDLGAF. V is TRBV20-1 and J is TRBJ2-1, with D possibly called TRBD1 or TRBD2 (5 bases each). The CDR3 extends over 11 amino acids. In germline, CDR1 is DFQATT, CDR2 SNEGSKA (reference sequence).

This clonotype turned up a few times. V usage is TRBV9 and J usage is TRBJ1-6, with no clear D. CDR3 size: 16 residues. V was clipped by 4 bases and J by 2 bases, with 13 bases between them. Germline lookup yields CDR1 SGDLS and CDR2 YYNGEE. DNA of the CDR3: TGTGCCAGCAGCACGGACCCGGGAGCCTATAATTCACCCCTCCACTTT. Amino acid sequence: CASSTDPGAYNSPLHF. The full variable domain, with the rest looked up from reference TRBV9 and TRBJ1-6, is DSGVTQTPKHLITATGQRVTLRCSPRSGDLSVYWYQQSLDQGLQFLIQYYNGEERAKGNILERFSAQQFPDLHSELNLSSLELGDSALYFCASSTDPGAYNSPLHFGNGTRLTVT.

This chain uses TRBV7-2 with TRBJ1-1, with no clear D. Germline V CDR1 and CDR2: SGHTA, FQGNSA. This CDR3 has 12 residues. V was shortened by 5 bases and J by 8 bases, with 12 bases between the two germline ends. The CDR3 DNA is TGTGCCAGCAGCCCAACCCGACTAGAAGCTTTCTTT. It translates to CASSPTRLEAFF.

This clonotype has a single count. The chain combines TRBV24-1 with TRBJ2-1; D is ambiguous. Germline V CDR1 and CDR2: KGHDR, SFDVKD. CDR3 length equals 15 residues. V shed 1 base and J shed 0 bases, with 6 bases lying between them. CDR3 residues: CATSDFRRSYNEQFF. The CDR3 DNA is TGTGCCACCAGTGATTTCAGGCGCTCCTACAATGAGCAGTTCTTC.

A few counts support this clonotype. The chain employs TRBV12-3 or TRBV12-4 and TRBJ1-4; D not resolved. The CDR3 has 12 amino acids. Deletions cut 5 bases from V and 8 bases from J, with 9 bases between. CDR3: CASSPRREKLFF. The CDR3 DNA reads as TGTGCCAGCAGTCCGCGGAGGGAAAAACTGTTTTTT.

This sequence joins TRBV19 and TRBJ1-5; D possibly corresponds to TRBD1 (5 bases). The CDR3 has 16 residues. Trimming took off 8 bases at V and 4 bases at J, with 21 bases between the two ends. Germline CDR1 is LNHDA and CDR2 is SQIVND (reference sequence). The CDR3 bases are TGTGCCAGTCAGCCCGGAGCAGGGCTAGTTAATCAGCCCCAGCATTTT. This gives the protein CASQPGAGLVNQPQHF.

The CDR3 protein is CASSLGDRAGGNTIYF. CDR3 nucleotide sequence: TGTGCCAGCAGCTTAGGGGACAGGGCGGGCGGAAACACCATATATTTT. The gene calls are TRBV7-2 and TRBJ1-3, with TRBD1 matching over 9 bases. The germline gives CDR1 SGHTA, CDR2 FQGNSA. V shed 1 base and J 4 bases; nucleotides not matched to a gene: 5. This CDR3 region has 16 residues.

The chain combines TRBV29-1 with TRBJ1-5; D gene unclear. This CDR3 comprises 13 residues. The germline V gene has CDR1 SQVTM and CDR2 ANQGSEA. With 4 bases removed from V and 2 bases from J, the gap between germline ends came to 9 bases. Written as DNA, the CDR3 is TGCAGCGTTGTCCTGGGAGGCAATCAGCCCCAGCATTTT. Protein product: CSVVLGGNQPQHF.

Only one count was recorded for this clonotype. V and J are TRBV2 and TRBJ1-4; D is ambiguous. Trimming cost V 8 bases and J 8 bases, with 12 bases left between them. Per the germline V gene, CDR1 is SNHLY and CDR2 is FYNNEI. The CDR3 totals 12 residues. CDR3 residues: CASSTDYEKLFF. In DNA form, the CDR3 reads TGTGCCAGCTCCACAGATTACGAAAAACTGTTTTTT.

The genes are TRBV7-9 and TRBJ2-5, with D hard to call. The length of the CDR3 is 15 residues. The germline V and J ends were trimmed by 2 bases and 3 bases, with 13 bases remaining between them. Per germline, CDR1 SEHNR and CDR2 FQNEAQ (reference sequence). The CDR3 bases are TGTGCCAGCAGCTTACGAGCCCACGGAGAAGAGACCCAGTACTTC. This sequence encodes CASSLRAHGEETQYF.

This clonotype was observed once. The rearrangement uses TRBV7-2 and TRBJ2-5; 10 bases are a match to TRBD1. CDR1 is SGHTA and CDR2 is FQGNSA in the germline V gene. The CDR3 is 14 amino acids. Trimming at V came to 4 bases and at J to 4 bases, leaving 3 bases not matched to a gene. Here the CDR3 DNA reads TGTGCCAGCAGCTACCGACAGGGGGCAGAGACCCAGTACTTC. This sequence encodes CASSYRQGAETQYF.

This clonotype showed up many times. The chain is built from TRBV7-2 and TRBJ2-2; D not resolved. The CDR3 is 13 amino acids. Germline CDR1 is SGHTA and CDR2 is FQGNSA. Between the trimmed V and J ends, which lost 3 bases and 6 bases, there was a span of 8 bases. The CDR3 sequence is CASSLVGAGELFF. CDR3 sequence (DNA): TGTGCCAGCAGCTTGGTGGGTGCCGGGGAGCTGTTTTTT.

This clonotype has only a few counts. This rearrangement joins TRBV7-6 to TRBJ2-2; possible D gene TRBD1, 5 bases. CDR1 and CDR2 (germline): SGHVS, FNYEAQ. The CDR3 totals 15 residues. The V end was cut by 5 bases, the J end by 2 bases, with 12 bases between. CDR3 DNA: TGTGCCAGCAGCGCCAGGGCTAGTAACACCGGGGAGCTGTTTTTT. Its translation is CASSARASNTGELFF.

The V and J genes are TRBV19 and TRBJ2-2, with TRBD2 as a possible D gene (6 bases). The CDR3 extends over 14 amino acids. The V and J ends lost 5 bases and 3 bases respectively, with 10 bases between them. CDR1 LNHDA and CDR2 SQIVND come from the germline V gene (reference sequence). As DNA, the CDR3 is TGTGCCAGTAGTTCAGCGGGTGACACCGGGGAGCTGTTTTTT. This codes for CASSSAGDTGELFF.

The V call is TRBV7-6, the J call TRBJ1-1; the match to TRBD1 covers 8 bases. With 4 bases clipped from V and 3 bases from J, the junction kept 7 bases outside the gene matches. Germline loops: CDR1 SGHVS, CDR2 FNYEAQ. The CDR3 is 15 residues long. The CDR3 is CASSSTPGQDTEAFF. The CDR3, as DNA: TGTGCCAGCAGCTCAACACCGGGACAGGACACTGAAGCTTTCTTT.

The chain recombines TRBV20-1 with TRBJ2-7; tentatively, D is TRBD2 (7 bases). The CDR3 runs to 13 residues. Germline-derived CDR1 and CDR2 are DFQATT and SNEGSKA (reference sequence). Trimming cost V 3 bases and J 4 bases, with 13 bases left between them. Written as DNA, the CDR3 is TGCAGTGCTAGGGGGGCTAGCGGTTACGAGCAGTACTTC. This gives the protein CSARGASGYEQYF.

The chain links TRBV6-6 to TRBJ2-7; TRBD1 is a possible D gene (8 bases). Germline CDR1 is MNHNY and CDR2 is SVGAGI (reference sequence). V lost 6 bases and J lost 2, with 17 bases in between. The CDR3 sequence is 15 residues long. CDR3 DNA sequence: TGTGCCAGCAGGTGGAGCGGGACAGGCACCTACGAGCAGTACTTC. It is translated as CASRWSGTGTYEQYF.

J is TRBJ2-3 and V is TRBV27; TRBD2 is a possible D gene (6 bases). V was shortened by 2 bases and J by 0 bases, with 15 bases between the two germline ends. The CDR3 totals 17 residues. CDR1 and CDR2 from the germline V gene are MNHEY and SMNVEV (reference sequence). CDR3 sequence reads: CASSLTVAETSTDTQYF. The CDR3 DNA follows: TGTGCCAGCAGTTTAACCGTAGCGGAGACTAGCACAGATACGCAGTATTTT.

The table lists this clonotype with a few counts. The chain joins TRBV7-2 to TRBJ2-1, with D unresolved. V lost 5 bases and J 12 bases, leaving 11 bases between the germline ends. Germline-derived CDR1 and CDR2 are SGHTA and FQGNSA. CDR3 length: 11 residues. The CDR3 loop is CASSPRYAQFF. The CDR3 nucleotides are TGTGCCAGCAGCCCACGATACGCGCAGTTCTTC.

The chain has TRBV6-8 and TRBJ1-5; 8 nucleotides align to TRBD1. Germline loops: CDR1 MNHGY, CDR2 SAAAGT. The CDR3 totals 15 residues. V shed 6 bases, J shed 2 bases, and the junction held 6 bases outside the gene matches. The CDR3 DNA reads TGTGCCAGCAGAAAACAGGGGGAAGGCAATCAGCCCCAGCATTTT. Amino acids: CASRKQGEGNQPQHF.

This rearrangement joins TRBV6-1 to TRBJ2-7; 8 positions match TRBD1. From germline, CDR1 is MNHNS and CDR2 SASEGT. Trimming at V came to 3 bases and at J to 4 bases, leaving 2 bases not matched to a gene. The CDR3 sequence is 13 residues long. CDR3 region: CASSDQGAYEQYF. In nucleotides, the CDR3 is TGTGCCAGCAGTGACCAGGGGGCATACGAGCAGTACTTC.

On this clonotype: Mismatch with germline at one junction end may stem from a read error. The V call is TRBV7-9, the J call TRBJ2-2; D perhaps matches TRBD2 (5 bases). The CDR3 has 14 amino acids. Germline CDR1 SEHNR, CDR2 FQNEAQ (reference sequence). This CDR3 is CASSLARFTGVLFF. CDR3 bases: TGTGCCAGCAGCTTAGCCAGGTTCACCGGGGTGCTGTTTTTT. The complete variable domain, with remaining parts taken from reference TRBV7-9 and TRBJ2-2, reads DTGVSQNPRHKITKRGQNVTFRCDPISEHNRLYWYRQTLGQGPEFLTYFQNEAQLEKSRLLSDRFSAERPKGSFSTLEIQRTEQGDSAMYLCASSLARFTGVLFFGEGSRLTVL.

The chain couples TRBV12-3 or TRBV12-4 to TRBJ1-5, with 7 bases identical to TRBD1. CDR3 length: 14 residues. V gave up 5 bases and J gave up 4 bases; unmatched junction bases: 5. For the CDR3, the DNA is TGTGCCAGCAGTCCCGAACAGGGGAATCAGCCCCAGCATTTT. Its protein product is CASSPEQGNQPQHF.

The genes are TRBV19 and TRBJ2-1; no clear D. V was pared by 10 bases and J by 7 bases, with 11 bases between. CDR1 and CDR2 from the germline V gene are LNHDA and SQIVND (reference sequence). This CDR3 has 11 residues. CDR3 amino acids: CAINLGNEQFF. CDR3 nucleotide sequence: TGTGCCATTAACCTAGGGAATGAGCAGTTCTTC.

The chain couples TRBV7-6 to TRBJ1-1; 7 bases match TRBD1. The CDR3 covers 15 residues. V lost 0 bases to trimming and J lost 5 bases; unmatched junction nucleotides: 6. Germline-derived CDR1 and CDR2 are SGHVS and FNYEAQ. CDR3: CASSLAQGGETEAFF. The CDR3 coding sequence is TGTGCCAGCAGCTTAGCGCAGGGGGGAGAGACTGAAGCTTTCTTT.